Each of the 7 T cell receptor beta chains below was sequenced from the same sample in a study of Ad26.COV2.S vaccination and SARS-CoV-2 variants. The treatment here: some 20 received Ad26.COV2.S at low or high dose, single or two shots; about 5 received placebo; per-sample allocation not given. Samples were taken on day 63 after the first vaccine or placebo injection. Clones were read by immunoSEQ multiplex PCR, and TCRdb kept only the in-frame ones, dropping some. This sample has about 350,000 clones; roughly 84% occur once, and the top ten carry roughly 3.5%. Sample: peripheral blood, taken in a trial of Ad26.COV2.S vaccine versus placebo. All receptors come from a person between 18 and 59 years old who received the Ad26.COV2.S COVID-19 vaccine or a placebo.

The chain couples TRBV28 to TRBJ2-7; no definite D call. The CDR3 is made up of 14 amino acids. CDR1 and CDR2 from the germline V gene are MDHEN and SYDVKM. Trimming cost V 3 bases and J 4 bases, with 13 bases left between them. The CDR3 nucleotides are TGTGCCAGCAGTTTGAAGTACGGAACTTACGAGCAGTACTTC. It translates to CASSLKYGTYEQYF.

The J gene is TRBJ2-7, the V gene TRBV2; 8 bases align to TRBD1. The CDR3 has 15 residues. Germline V gene data show CDR1 as SNHLY and CDR2 as FYNNEI. The V segment lost 8 bases and the J segment 1 base; nucleotides outside the gene matches: 10. This chain's CDR3 is CASRHPRQGSYEQYF. CDR3 sequence (DNA): TGTGCCAGCCGTCATCCGAGACAGGGGTCCTACGAGCAGTACTTC.

This clone was counted a few times. The V call is TRBV7-9, the J call TRBJ1-2, with D tentatively TRBD1 (5 bases). CDR1 SEHNR and CDR2 FQNEAQ come from the germline V gene (reference sequence). The CDR3 is 11 residues long. V lost 5 bases to trimming and J lost 8 bases, with 9 bases between them. CDR3: CASSERGGYTF. For the CDR3, the DNA is TGTGCCAGCAGCGAAAGGGGAGGCTACACCTTC.

V usage is TRBV7-9 and J usage is TRBJ1-2; 7 nucleotides align to TRBD1. V lost 4 bases to trimming and J lost 5 bases; unmatched junction nucleotides: 7. Germline-derived CDR1 and CDR2 are SEHNR and FQNEAQ (reference sequence). The CDR3 loop spans 14 amino acids. CDR3 bases: TGTGCCAGCAGCTCCCCCGCGACAGGGTATGGCTACACCTTC. It codes for CASSSPATGYGYTF. The whole variable domain, filled in from reference TRBV7-9 and TRBJ1-2, reads DTGVSQNPRHKITKRGQNVTFRCDPISEHNRLYWYRQTLGQGPEFLTYFQNEAQLEKSRLLSDRFSAERPKGSFSTLEIQRTEQGDSAMYLCASSSPATGYGYTFGSGTRLTVV.

The chain recombines TRBV5-1 with TRBJ2-5; no clear D. Germline CDR1 reads SGHRS; CDR2 reads YFSETQ. V was clipped by 4 bases and J by 5 bases, with 12 bases between them. The CDR3 runs 13 residues. CDR3 sequence: CASSISGWETQYF. For the CDR3, the DNA is TGCGCCAGCAGCATTAGTGGGTGGGAGACCCAGTACTTC.

The chain employs TRBV9 and TRBJ1-6; no clear D gene. Germline-derived CDR1 and CDR2 are SGDLS and YYNGEE. The CDR3 covers 13 residues. V lost 0 bases to trimming and J lost 13 bases, with 11 bases between them. The CDR3 sequence: CASSVDVSGPLHF. In nucleotides, the CDR3 is TGTGCCAGCAGCGTAGACGTTTCGGGGCCCCTCCACTTT.

This chain links TRBV28 with TRBJ2-2; 8 nucleotides line up with TRBD1. This CDR3 is built from 14 residues. The germline gives CDR1 MDHEN, CDR2 SYDVKM. V lost 5 bases to trimming and J lost 7 bases; unmatched junction nucleotides: 6. The CDR3 nucleotides are TGTGCCAGCAGTCCGGGACAGGAATACGGGGAGCTGTTTTTT. Translating it yields CASSPGQEYGELFF. The variable domain in full, with the rest retrieved from reference TRBV28 and TRBJ2-2, is DVKVTQSSRYLVKRTGEKVFLECVQDMDHENMFWYRQDPGLGLRLIYFSYDVKMKEKGDIPEGYSVSREKKERFSLILESASTNQTSMYLCASSPGQEYGELFFGEGSRLTVL.